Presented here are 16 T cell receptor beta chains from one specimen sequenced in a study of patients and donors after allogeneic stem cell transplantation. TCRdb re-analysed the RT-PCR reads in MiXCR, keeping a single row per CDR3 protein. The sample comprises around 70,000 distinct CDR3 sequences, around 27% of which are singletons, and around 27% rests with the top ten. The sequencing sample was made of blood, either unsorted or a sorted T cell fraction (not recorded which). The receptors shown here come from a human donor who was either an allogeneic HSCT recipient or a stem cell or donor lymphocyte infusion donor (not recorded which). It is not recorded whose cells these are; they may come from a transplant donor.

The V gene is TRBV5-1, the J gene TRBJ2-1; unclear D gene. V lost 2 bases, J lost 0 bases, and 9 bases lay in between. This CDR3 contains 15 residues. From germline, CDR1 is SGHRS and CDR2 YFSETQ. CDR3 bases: TGCGCCAGCAGCTTCTGGCAGCGCTCCTACAATGAGCAGTTCTTC. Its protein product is CASSFWQRSYNEQFF.

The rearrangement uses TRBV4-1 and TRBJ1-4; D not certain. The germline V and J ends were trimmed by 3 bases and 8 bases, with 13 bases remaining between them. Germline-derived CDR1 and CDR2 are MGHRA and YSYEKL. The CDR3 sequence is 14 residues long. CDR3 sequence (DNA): TGCGCCAGCAGCCAGGTTGGACTGGCGGAAAAACTGTTTTTT. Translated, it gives CASSQVGLAEKLFF.

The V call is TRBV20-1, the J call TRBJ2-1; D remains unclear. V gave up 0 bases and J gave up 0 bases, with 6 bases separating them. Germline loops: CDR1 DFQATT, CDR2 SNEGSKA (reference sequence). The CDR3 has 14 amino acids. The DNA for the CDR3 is TGCAGTGCTAGAGAGTCGAGCTCCTACAATGAGCAGTTCTTC. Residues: CSARESSSYNEQFF.

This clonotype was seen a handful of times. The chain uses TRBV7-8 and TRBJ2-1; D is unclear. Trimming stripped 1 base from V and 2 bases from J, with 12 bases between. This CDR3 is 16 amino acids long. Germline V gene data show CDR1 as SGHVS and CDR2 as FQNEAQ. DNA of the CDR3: TGTGCCAGCAGCTTAGGATACTACGCACCCTACAATGAGCAGTTCTTC. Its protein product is CASSLGYYAPYNEQFF.

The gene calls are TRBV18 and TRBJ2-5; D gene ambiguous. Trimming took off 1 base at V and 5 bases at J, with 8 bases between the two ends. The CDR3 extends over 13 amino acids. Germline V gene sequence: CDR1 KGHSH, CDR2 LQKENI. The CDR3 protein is CASSPLYLETQYF. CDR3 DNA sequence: TGTGCCAGCTCACCACTTTACTTGGAGACCCAGTACTTC.

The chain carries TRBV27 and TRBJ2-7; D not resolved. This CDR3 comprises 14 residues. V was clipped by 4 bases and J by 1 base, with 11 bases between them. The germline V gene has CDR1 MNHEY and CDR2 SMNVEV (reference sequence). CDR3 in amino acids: CASSSAGPSYEQYF. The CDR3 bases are TGTGCCAGCAGTTCGGCAGGCCCTTCCTACGAGCAGTACTTC.

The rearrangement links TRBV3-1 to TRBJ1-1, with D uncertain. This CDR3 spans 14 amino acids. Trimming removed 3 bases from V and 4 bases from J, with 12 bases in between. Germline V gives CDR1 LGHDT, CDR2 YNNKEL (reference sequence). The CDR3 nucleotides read TGTGCCAGCAGCCAGTGGGTGCACTCCACTGAAGCTTTCTTT. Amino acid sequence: CASSQWVHSTEAFF.

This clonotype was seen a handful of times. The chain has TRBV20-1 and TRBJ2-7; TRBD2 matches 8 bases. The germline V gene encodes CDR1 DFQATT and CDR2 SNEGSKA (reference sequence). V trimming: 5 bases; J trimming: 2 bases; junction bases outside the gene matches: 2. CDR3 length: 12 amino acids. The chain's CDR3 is CSAPTSAYEQYF. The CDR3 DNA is TGCAGTGCTCCGACTAGCGCCTACGAGCAGTACTTC.

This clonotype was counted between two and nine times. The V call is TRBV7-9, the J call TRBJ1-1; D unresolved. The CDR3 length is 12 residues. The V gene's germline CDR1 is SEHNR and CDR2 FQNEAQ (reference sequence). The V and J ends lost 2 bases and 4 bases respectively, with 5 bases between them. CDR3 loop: CASSLKVTEAFF. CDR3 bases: TGTGCCAGCAGCTTAAAAGTCACTGAAGCTTTCTTT. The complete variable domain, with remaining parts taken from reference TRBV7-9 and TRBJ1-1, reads DTGVSQNPRHKITKRGQNVTFRCDPISEHNRLYWYRQTLGQGPEFLTYFQNEAQLEKSRLLSDRFSAERPKGSFSTLEIQRTEQGDSAMYLCASSLKVTEAFFGQGTRLTVV.

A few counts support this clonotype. CDR3 sequence reads: CASSLVSPGWTYEQYF. The CDR3 DNA reads TGTGCCAGCAGCTTGGTGTCCCCAGGGTGGACCTACGAGCAGTACTTC. J is TRBJ2-7 and V is TRBV5-6, with D possibly matching TRBD1 (5 bases). V was cut by 0 bases and J by 2 bases, with 15 bases left in between. This CDR3 region has 16 residues. Germline CDR1 SGHDT, CDR2 YYEEEE.

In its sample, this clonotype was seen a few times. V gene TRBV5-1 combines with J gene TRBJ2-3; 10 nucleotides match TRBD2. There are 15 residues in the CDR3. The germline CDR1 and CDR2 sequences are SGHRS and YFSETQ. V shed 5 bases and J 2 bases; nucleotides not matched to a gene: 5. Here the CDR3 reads CASSSLAGVTDTQYF. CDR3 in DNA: TGCGCCAGCAGTTCCCTAGCGGGGGTCACAGATACGCAGTATTTT.

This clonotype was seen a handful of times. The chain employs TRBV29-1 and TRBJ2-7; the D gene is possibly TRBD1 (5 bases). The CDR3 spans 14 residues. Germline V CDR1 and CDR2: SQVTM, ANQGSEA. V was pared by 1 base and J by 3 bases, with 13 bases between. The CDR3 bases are TGCAGCGTTGAAGTAGACAGCAGACTCTACGAGCAGTACTTC. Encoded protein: CSVEVDSRLYEQYF.

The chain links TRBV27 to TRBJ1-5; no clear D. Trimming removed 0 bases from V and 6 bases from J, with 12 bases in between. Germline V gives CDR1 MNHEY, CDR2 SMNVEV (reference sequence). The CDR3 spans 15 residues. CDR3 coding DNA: TGTGCCAGCAGTTTATCAGCAGCGATGGGTCAGCCCCAGCATTTT. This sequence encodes CASSLSAAMGQPQHF.

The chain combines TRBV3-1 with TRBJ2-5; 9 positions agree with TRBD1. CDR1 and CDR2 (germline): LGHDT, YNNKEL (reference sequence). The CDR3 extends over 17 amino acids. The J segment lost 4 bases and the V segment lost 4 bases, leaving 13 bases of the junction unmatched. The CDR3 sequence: CASSPVPGQGVSETQYF. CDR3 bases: TGTGCCAGCAGCCCGGTCCCGGGACAGGGAGTGTCAGAGACCCAGTACTTC.

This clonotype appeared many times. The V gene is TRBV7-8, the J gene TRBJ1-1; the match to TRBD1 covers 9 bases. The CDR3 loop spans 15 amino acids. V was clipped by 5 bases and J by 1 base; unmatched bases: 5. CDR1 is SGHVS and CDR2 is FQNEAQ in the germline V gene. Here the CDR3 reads CASSADRGWNTEAFF. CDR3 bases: TGTGCCAGCAGCGCAGACAGGGGGTGGAACACTGAAGCTTTCTTT.

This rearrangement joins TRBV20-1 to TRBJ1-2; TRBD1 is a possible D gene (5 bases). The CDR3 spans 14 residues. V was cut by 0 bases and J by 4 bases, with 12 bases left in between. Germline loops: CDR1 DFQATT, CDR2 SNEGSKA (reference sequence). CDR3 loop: CSARDAGGSYGYTF. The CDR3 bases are TGCAGTGCTAGAGACGCGGGGGGGAGCTATGGCTACACCTTC.